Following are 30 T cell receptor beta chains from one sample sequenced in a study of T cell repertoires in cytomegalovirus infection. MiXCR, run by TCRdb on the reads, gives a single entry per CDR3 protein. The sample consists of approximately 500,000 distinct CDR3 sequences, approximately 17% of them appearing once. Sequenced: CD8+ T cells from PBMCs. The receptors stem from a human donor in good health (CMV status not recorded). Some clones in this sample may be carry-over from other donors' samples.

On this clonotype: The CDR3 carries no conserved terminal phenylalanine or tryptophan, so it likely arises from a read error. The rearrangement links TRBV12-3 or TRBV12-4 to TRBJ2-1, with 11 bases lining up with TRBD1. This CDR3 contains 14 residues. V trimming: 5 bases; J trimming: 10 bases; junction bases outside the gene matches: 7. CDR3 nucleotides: TGTGCCAGCAGTCACCGGACAGGGGGCTGGGAGCAGTTCTTA. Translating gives CASSHRTGGWEQFL.

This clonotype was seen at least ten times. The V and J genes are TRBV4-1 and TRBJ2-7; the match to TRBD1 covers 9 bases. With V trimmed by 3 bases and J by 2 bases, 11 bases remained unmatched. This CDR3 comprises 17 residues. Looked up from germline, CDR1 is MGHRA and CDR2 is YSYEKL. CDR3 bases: TGCGCCAGCAGCCAGGAAACTATGGGACAGGGCACCTACGAGCAGTACTTC. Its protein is CASSQETMGQGTYEQYF.

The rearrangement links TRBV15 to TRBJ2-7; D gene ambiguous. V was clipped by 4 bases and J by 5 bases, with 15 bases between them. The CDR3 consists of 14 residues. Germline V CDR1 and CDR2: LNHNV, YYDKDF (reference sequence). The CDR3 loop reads CATSMRRSPHEQYF. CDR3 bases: TGTGCCACCAGCATGAGAAGATCTCCCCACGAGCAGTACTTC.

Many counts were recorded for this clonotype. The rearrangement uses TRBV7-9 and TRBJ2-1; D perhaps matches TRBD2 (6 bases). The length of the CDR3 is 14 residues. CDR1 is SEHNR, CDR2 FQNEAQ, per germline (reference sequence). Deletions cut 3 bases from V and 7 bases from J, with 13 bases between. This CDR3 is CASSFGARENEQFF. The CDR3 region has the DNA TGTGCCAGCAGCTTTGGGGCCCGGGAGAATGAGCAGTTCTTC.

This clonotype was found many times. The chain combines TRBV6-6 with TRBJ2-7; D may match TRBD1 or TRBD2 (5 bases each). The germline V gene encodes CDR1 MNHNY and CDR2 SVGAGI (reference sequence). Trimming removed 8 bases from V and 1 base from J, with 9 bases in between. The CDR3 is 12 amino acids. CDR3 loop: CASGGSSYEQYF. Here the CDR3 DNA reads TGTGCCAGCGGGGGTTCGTCCTACGAGCAGTACTTC.

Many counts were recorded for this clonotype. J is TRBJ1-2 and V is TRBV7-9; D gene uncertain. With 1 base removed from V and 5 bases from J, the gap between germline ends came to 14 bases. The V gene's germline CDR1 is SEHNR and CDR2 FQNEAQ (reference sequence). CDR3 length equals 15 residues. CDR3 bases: TGTGCCAGCAGCTTAGTCATCCCCAATCCATATGGCTACACCTTC. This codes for CASSLVIPNPYGYTF.

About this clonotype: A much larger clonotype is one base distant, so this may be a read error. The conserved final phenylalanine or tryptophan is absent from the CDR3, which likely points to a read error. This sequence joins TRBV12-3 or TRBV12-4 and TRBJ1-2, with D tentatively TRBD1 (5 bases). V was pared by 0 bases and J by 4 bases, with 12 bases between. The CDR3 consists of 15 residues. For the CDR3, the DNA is TGTGCCAGCAGTTTAGCGGCGGGAGGGGCCTATGGCTACACCATC. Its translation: CASSLAAGGAYGYTI.

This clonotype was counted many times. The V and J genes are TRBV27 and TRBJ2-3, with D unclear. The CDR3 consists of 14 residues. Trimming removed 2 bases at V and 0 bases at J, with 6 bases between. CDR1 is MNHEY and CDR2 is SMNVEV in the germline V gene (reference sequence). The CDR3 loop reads CASSLELSTDTQYF. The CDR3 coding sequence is TGTGCCAGCAGTTTAGAGCTTAGCACAGATACGCAGTATTTT.

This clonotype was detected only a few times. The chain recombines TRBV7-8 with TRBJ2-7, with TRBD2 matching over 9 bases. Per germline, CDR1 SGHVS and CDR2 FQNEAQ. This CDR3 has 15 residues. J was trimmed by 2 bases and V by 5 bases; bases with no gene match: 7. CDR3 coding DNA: TGTGCCAGCAGCCGTAGCGGGAGCCTCGCCTACGAGCAGTACTTC. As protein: CASSRSGSLAYEQYF.

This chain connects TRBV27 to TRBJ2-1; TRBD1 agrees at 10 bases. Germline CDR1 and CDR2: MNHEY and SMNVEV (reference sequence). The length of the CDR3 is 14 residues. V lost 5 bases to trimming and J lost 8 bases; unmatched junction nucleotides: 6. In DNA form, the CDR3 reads TGTGCCAGCAGTCCGCGGGACAGGGGCGATGAGCAGTTCTTC. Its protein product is CASSPRDRGDEQFF.

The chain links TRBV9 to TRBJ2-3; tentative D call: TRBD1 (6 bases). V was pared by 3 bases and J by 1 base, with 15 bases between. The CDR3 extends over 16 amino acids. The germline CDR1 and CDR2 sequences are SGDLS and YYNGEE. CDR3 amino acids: CASSAPRQARTDTQYF. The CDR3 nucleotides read TGTGCCAGCAGCGCCCCCCGACAGGCTCGCACAGATACGCAGTATTTT.

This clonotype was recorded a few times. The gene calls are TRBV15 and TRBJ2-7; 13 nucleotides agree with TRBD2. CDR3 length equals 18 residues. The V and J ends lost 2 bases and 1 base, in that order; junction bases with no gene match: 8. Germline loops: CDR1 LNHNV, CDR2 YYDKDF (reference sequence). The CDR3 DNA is TGTGCCACCAGCAGACCCGGACTAGCGGGAGAGCTATCCTACGAGCAGTACTTC. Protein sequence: CATSRPGLAGELSYEQYF.

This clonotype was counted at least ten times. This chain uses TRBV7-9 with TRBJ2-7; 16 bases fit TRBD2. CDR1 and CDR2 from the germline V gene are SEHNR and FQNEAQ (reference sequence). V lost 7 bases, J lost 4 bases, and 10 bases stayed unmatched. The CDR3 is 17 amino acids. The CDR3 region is CASNQGTSGRAKYEQYF. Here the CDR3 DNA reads TGTGCCAGCAACCAGGGGACTAGCGGGAGGGCCAAGTACGAGCAGTACTTC.

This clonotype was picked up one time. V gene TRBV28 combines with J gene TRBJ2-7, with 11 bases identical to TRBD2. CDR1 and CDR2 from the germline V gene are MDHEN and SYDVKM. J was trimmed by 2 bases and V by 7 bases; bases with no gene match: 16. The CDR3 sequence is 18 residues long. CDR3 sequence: CASTPLARTSGPTYEQYF. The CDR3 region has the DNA TGTGCCAGCACCCCTTTGGCCCGGACTAGCGGGCCAACCTACGAGCAGTACTTC.

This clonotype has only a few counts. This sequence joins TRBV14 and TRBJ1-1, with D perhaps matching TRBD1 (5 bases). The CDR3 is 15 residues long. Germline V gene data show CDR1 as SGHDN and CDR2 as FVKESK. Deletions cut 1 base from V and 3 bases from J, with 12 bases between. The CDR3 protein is CASSQGGRSYTEAFF. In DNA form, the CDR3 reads TGTGCCAGCAGCCAAGGGGGACGGAGTTACACTGAAGCTTTCTTT. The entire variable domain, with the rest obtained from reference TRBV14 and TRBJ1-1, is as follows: EAGVTQFPSHSVIEKGQTVTLRCDPISGHDNLYWYRRVMGKEIKFLLHFVKESKQDESGMPNNRFLAERTGGTYSTLKVQPAELEDSGVYFCASSQGGRSYTEAFFGQGTRLTVV.

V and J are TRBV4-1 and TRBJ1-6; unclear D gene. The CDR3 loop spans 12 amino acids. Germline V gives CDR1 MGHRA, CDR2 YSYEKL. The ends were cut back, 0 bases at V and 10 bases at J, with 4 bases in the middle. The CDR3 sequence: CASSQDRSPLHF. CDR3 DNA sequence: TGCGCCAGCAGCCAAGATCGGTCACCCCTCCACTTT.

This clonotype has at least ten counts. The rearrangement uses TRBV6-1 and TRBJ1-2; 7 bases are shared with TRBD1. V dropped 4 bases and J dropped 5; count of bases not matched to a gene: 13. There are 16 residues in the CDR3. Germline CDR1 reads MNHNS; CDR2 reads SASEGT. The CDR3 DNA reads TGTGCCAGCAGTGGGGGAGGGGGCCGACGGTTATATGGCTACACCTTC. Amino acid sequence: CASSGGGGRRLYGYTF.

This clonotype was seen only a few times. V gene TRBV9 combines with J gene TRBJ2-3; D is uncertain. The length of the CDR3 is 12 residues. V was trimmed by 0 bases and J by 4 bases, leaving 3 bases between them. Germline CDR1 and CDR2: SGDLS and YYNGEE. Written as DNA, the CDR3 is TGTGCCAGCAGCGTAGACCCAGATACGCAGTATTTT. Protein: CASSVDPDTQYF.

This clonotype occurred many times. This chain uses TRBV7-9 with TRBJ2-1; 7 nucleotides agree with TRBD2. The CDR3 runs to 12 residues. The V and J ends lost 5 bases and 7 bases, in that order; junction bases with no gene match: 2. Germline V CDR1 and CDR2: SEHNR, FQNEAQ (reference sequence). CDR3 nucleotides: TGTGCCAGCAGCAGCGGGGTTAATGAGCAGTTCTTC. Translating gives CASSSGVNEQFF.

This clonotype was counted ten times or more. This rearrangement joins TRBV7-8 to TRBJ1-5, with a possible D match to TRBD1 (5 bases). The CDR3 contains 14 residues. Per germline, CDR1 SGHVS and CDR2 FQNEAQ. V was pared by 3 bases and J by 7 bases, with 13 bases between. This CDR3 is CASSLMGGGQPQHF. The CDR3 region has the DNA TGTGCCAGCAGCTTGATGGGGGGGGGACAGCCCCAGCATTTT.

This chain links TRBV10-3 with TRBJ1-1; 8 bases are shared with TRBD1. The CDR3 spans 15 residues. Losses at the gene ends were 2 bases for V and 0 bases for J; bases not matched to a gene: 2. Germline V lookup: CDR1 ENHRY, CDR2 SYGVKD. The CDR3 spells CAISEGTGVNTEAFF. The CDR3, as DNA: TGTGCCATCAGTGAGGGGACAGGAGTGAACACTGAAGCTTTCTTT.

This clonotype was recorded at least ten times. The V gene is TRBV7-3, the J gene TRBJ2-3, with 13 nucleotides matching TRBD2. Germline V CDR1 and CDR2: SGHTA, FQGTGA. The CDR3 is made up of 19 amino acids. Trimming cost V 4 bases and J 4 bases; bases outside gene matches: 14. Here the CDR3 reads CASSSPGTSGKVQADTQYF. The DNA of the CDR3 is TGTGCCAGCAGCTCCCCTGGGACTAGCGGGAAGGTGCAAGCAGATACGCAGTATTTT.

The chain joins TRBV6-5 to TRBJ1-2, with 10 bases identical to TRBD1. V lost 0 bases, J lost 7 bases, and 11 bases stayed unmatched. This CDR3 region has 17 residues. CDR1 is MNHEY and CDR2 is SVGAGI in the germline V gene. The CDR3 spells CASSYSGGTGAPGGYTF. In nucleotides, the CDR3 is TGTGCCAGCAGTTACTCGGGTGGGACAGGGGCACCCGGTGGCTACACCTTC.

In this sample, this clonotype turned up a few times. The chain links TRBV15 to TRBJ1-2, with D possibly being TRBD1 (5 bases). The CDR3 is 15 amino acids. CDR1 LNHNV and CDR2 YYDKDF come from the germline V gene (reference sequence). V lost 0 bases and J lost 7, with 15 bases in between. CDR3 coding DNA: TGTGCCACCAGCAGAGAAAAGATGAGGGGAACTGGCTACACCTTC. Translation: CATSREKMRGTGYTF.

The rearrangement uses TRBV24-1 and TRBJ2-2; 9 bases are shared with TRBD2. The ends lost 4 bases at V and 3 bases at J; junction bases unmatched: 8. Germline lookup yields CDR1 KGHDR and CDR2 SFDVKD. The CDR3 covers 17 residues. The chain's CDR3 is CATSDRWTSEHTGELFF. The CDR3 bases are TGTGCCACCAGTGACCGTTGGACTAGCGAGCACACCGGGGAGCTGTTTTTT.

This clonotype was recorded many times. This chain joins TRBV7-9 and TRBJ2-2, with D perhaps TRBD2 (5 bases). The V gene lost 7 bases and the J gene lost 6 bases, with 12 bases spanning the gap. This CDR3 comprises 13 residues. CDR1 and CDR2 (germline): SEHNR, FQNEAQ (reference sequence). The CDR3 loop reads CASTGKGAGELFF. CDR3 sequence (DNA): TGTGCCAGCACGGGGAAAGGAGCCGGGGAGCTGTTTTTT.

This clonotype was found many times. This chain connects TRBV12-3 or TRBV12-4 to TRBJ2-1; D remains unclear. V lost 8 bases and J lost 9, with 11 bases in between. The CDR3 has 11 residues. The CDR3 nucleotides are TGTGCCAGCCTTTACGGTACTGAGCAGTTCTTC. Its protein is CASLYGTEQFF.

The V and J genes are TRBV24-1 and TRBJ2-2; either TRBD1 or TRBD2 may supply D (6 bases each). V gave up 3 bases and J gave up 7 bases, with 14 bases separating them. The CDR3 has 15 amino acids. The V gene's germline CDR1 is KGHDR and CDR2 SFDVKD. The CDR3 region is CATSDNRGRIGELFF. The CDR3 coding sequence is TGTGCCACCAGTGATAACCGGGGGCGGATCGGGGAGCTGTTTTTT.

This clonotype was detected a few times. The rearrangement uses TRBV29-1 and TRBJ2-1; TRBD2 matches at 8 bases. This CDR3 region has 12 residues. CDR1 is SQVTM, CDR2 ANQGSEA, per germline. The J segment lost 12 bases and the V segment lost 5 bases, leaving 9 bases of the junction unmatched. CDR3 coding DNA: TGCAGCGTTATAGCGGGATGGCTGGGGCAGTTCTTC. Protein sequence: CSVIAGWLGQFF.

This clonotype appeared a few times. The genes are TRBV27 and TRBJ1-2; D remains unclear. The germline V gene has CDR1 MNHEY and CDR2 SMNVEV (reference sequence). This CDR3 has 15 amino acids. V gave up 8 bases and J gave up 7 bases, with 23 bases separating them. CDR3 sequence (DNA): TGTGCCAGCCTCGAATATCCCGGAGGAGGGAGTGGCTACACCTTC. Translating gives CASLEYPGGGSGYTF.